This record covers a single T cell receptor beta chain. Its antigen is not identified. These data are taken from a study of monozygotic twins with inflammatory bowel disease. Study-wide findings and caveats: Part of the variability in patient repertoires may have come from differing immunosuppressive treatments. The analysis yielded no support for one strong signal or clonotype associated with IBD. People with IBD had fewer clonotypes in common with others than healthy twins did, especially with disease activity.

Each donor gave over 2 ml of peripheral blood. Germline CDR1 is SGDLS and CDR2 is YYNGEE. This CDR3 is built from 18 residues. TCRdb reprocessed the 5' RACE reads and stores each CDR3 protein as one record, lacking DNA. This table lists roughly 320,000 distinct CDR3 sequences. Sequenced: blood. The chain couples TRBV9 to TRBJ2-3; TCRdb picks TRBD2, but there is no DNA to check that call. The receptor was isolated from a human donor with ulcerative colitis or Crohn's disease, or a healthy co-twin of an affected twin (not recorded which). CDR3 in amino acids: CASSVAPTSGGAADTQYF.